This is a list of T cell receptor beta chains from one sample in a study of T cells in Graves' hyperthyroidism and ophthalmopathy. MiXCR, run by TCRdb on the multiplex PCR reads, gives a single entry per CDR3 protein. The sample lists some 440,000 distinct CDR3 sequences, less than 20% occurring once. Material: blood. Receptors were obtained from a woman aged 18-30 years with Graves' hyperthyroidism. Both conserved end residues are part of each CDR3. A D gene is named only where the DNA matches it firmly. Clone size is shown for a subset of rows, as once, few, many or a class of expanded clone.

few	TRBV10-3	TRBJ2-7	-	CAISRGGGSLEQYF	TGTGCCATCTCGAGGGGGGGGGGGTCCCTCGAGCAGTACTTC
many	TRBV18	TRBJ1-5	TRBD1	CASSPGQVRNQPQHF	TGTGCCAGCTCACCGGGACAGGTCCGCAATCAGCCCCAGCATTTT
-	TRBV14	TRBJ2-7	TRBD2	CASSQGPGLAERPREQYF	TGTGCCAGCAGCCAAGGTCCGGGACTAGCGGAGCGTCCTAGGGAGCAGTACTTC
many	TRBV6-1	TRBJ2-7	TRBD1	CASSRLPGTGYHEQYF	TGTGCCAGCAGTCGACTACCCGGGACAGGGTACCACGAGCAGTACTTC
many	TRBV7-2	TRBJ2-4	-	CASSSGMRNIQYF	TGTGCCAGCAGCTCGGGCATGCGAAACATTCAGTACTTC
many	TRBV11-3	TRBJ2-1	-	CASSLTYREQFF	TGTGCCAGCAGCTTAACCTACAGAGAGCAGTTCTTC
few	TRBV24-1	TRBJ1-2	-	CATSDLGSSYGYTF	TGTGCCACCAGTGATCTTGGGTCTAGCTATGGCTACACCTTC
-	TRBV27	TRBJ1-4	-	CASSSDKGATNEKLFF	TGTGCCAGCAGTTCGGACAAGGGAGCAACTAATGAAAAACTGTTTTTT
few	TRBV19	TRBJ2-7	-	CASRGTSSYEQYF	TGTGCCAGTAGAGGCACGAGCTCCTACGAGCAGTACTTC
-	TRBV15	TRBJ1-1	TRBD1	CATSRDDEGTGSEPEEDEAFF	TGTGCCACCAGCAGAGATGATGAGGGGACAGGGTCCGAGCCCGAGGAAGATGAAGCTTTCTTT
many	TRBV19	TRBJ2-2	-	CASSIGGLRRGARNTGELFF	TGTGCCAGTAGTATCGGTGGACTGCGACGGGGGGCACGGAACACCGGGGAGCTGTTTTTT